This TCR beta chain appears in the sequencing data of a study of T-cell memory formation after mild COVID-19. Study observations and caveats: A second wave of clones peaked on day 37, and their SARS-CoV-2 specificity went unconfirmed.

Germline V CDR1 and CDR2: MNHEY, SVGAGI. The CDR3 runs 13 residues. Trimming took off 8 bases at V and 5 bases at J, with 13 bases between the two ends. This clonotype was counted between two and nine times. What it recognizes is unknown. With constant-segment primers, 5'RACE yielded cDNA libraries of TCR alpha and TCR beta that carried sample barcodes and UMIs. TCRdb called the 5' RACE reads again in MiXCR, with one record for every CDR3 protein. Altogether 220,000 or so distinct CDR3 sequences are present, 9% to 10% being singletons, with the ten largest covering about 3.8%. The chain has TRBV6-5 and TRBJ2-1; the D call may be TRBD1 or TRBD2 (6 bases each). The sample comprised PBMCs or a T cell subset sorted from them (not recorded which). This receptor was identified in a man between 18 and 29 years old who had mild COVID-19 (a few samples of this study predate the infection). Cell type and time point are not known. The CDR3 region is CASGGGWDNEQFF. The CDR3 DNA sequence: TGTGCCAGCGGAGGGGGATGGGACAATGAGCAGTTCTTC.